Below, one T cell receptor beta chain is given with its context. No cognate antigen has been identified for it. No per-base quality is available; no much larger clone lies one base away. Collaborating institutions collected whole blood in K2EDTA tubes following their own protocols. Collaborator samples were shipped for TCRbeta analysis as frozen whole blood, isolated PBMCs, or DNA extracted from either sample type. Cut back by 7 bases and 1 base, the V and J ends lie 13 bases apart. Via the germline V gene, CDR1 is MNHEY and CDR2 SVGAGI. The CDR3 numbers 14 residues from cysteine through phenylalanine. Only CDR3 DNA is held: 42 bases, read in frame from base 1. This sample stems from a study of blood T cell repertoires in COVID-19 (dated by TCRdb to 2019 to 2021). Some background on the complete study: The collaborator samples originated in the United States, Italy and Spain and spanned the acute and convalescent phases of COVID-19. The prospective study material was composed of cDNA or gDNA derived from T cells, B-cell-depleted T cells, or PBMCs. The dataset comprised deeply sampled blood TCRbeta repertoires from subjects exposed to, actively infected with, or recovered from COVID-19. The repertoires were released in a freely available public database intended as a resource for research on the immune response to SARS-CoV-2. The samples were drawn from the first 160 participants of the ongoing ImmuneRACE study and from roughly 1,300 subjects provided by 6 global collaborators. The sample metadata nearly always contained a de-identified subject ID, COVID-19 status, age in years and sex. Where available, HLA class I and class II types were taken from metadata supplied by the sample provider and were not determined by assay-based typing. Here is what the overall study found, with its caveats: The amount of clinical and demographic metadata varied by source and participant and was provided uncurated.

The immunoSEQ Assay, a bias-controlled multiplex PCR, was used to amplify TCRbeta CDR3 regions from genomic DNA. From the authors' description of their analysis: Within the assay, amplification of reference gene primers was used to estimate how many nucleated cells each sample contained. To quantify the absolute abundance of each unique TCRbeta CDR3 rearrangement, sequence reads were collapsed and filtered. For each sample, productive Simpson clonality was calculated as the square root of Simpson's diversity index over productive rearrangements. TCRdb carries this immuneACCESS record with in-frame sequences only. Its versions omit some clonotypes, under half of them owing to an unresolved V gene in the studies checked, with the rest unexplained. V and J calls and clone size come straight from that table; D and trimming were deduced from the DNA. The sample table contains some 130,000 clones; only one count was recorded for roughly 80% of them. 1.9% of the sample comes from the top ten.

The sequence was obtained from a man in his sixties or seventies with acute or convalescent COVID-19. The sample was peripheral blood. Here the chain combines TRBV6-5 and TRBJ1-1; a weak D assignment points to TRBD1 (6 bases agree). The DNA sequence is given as TGTGCCAGCACCGGGACACCCTCGAACACTGAAGCTTTCTTT. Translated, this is CASTGTPSNTEAFF.